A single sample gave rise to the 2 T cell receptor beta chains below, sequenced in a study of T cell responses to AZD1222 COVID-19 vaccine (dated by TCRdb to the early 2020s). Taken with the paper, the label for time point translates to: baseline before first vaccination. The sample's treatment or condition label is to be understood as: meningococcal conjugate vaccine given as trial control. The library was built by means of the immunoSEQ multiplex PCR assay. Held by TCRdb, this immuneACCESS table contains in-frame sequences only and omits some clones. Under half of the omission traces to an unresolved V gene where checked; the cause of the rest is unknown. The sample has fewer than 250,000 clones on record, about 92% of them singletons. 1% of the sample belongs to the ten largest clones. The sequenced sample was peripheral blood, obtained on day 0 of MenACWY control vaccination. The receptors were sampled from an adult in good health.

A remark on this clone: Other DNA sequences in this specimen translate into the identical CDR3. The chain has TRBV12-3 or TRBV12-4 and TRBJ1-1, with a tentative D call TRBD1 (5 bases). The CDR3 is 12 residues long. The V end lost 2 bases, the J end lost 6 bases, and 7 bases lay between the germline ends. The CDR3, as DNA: TGTGCCAGCAGTTTATGGGGGGCTGAAGCTTTCTTT. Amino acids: CASSLWGAEAFF.

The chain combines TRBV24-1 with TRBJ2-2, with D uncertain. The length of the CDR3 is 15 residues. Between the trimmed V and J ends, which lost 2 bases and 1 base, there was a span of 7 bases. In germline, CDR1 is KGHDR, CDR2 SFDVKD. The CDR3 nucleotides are TGTGCCACCAGTGATTCAGGTTGGAACACCGGGGAGCTGTTTTTT. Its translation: CATSDSGWNTGELFF.